These 20 T cell receptor beta chains were all obtained from the same sample, sequenced in a study of T cells after yellow fever vaccination. TCRdb reanalysed the 5' RACE reads using MiXCR and keeps one entry per CDR3 protein. Of roughly 260,000 distinct CDR3 sequences in the sample, 10% to 15% are singletons; the top ten hold around 0.49%. The sample here was CD4+ T cells sorted from PBMCs, taken 45 days after the yellow fever booster vaccination. The receptors shown here come from a man aged 30 to 39 who received the YFV17D yellow fever vaccine.

This rearrangement joins TRBV5-1 to TRBJ2-7; D remains unclear. The V end lost 1 base, the J end lost 0 bases, and 11 bases lay between the germline ends. The CDR3 runs to 15 residues. The germline V gene encodes CDR1 SGHRS and CDR2 YFSETQ. The CDR3 spells CASSLTAASSYEQYF. DNA for the CDR3: TGCGCCAGCAGCTTGACGGCGGCGAGCTCCTACGAGCAGTACTTC. The complete variable domain, with remaining parts taken from reference TRBV5-1 and TRBJ2-7, reads KAGVTQTPRYLIKTRGQQVTLSCSPISGHRSVSWYQQTPGQGLQFLFEYFSETQRNKGNFPGRFSGRQFSNSRSEMNVSTLELGDSALYLCASSLTAASSYEQYFGPGTRLTVT.

This clonotype was seen a few times. The rearrangement joins TRBV20-1 to TRBJ2-3; TRBD2 aligns across 16 bases. Germline lookup yields CDR1 DFQATT and CDR2 SNEGSKA (reference sequence). This CDR3 contains 17 residues. After removal of 6 bases from V and 2 bases from J, the junction contained 8 bases not matched to a gene. CDR3 sequence reads: CSARPGLAGGPTDTQYF. In DNA, the CDR3 is TGCAGTGCCCGTCCGGGACTAGCGGGAGGGCCCACAGATACGCAGTATTTT.

This clonotype was counted between two and nine times. The chain uses TRBV11-2 and TRBJ2-2, with 10 positions matching TRBD2. The V gene end was trimmed by 4 bases and the J gene end by 2 bases; junction bases not matched to a gene: 4. This CDR3 contains 16 residues. The germline CDR1 and CDR2 sequences are SGHAT and FQNNGV. The CDR3 coding sequence is TGTGCCAGCAGCTCCCGGACTAGCGGCAACACCGGGGAGCTGTTTTTT. This gives the protein CASSSRTSGNTGELFF.

As for this clonotype: The germline gene is not matched at one end of the junction; a read error may be the cause. This chain uses TRBV5-6 with TRBJ2-1; D is undetermined. The CDR3 spans 16 residues. Per the germline V gene, CDR1 is SGHDT and CDR2 is YYEEEE. In DNA, the CDR3 is TGTGTCAGCAGCTTGGTATACGCTAGCTCCTACAATGAGCAGTTCTTC. The encoded protein is CVSSLVYASSYNEQFF.

This clonotype was detected ten times or more. The chain employs TRBV28 and TRBJ2-5, with TRBD1 identical over 8 bases. After removal of 5 bases from V and 4 bases from J, the junction contained 3 bases not matched to a gene. CDR3 length equals 13 residues. The germline CDR1 and CDR2 sequences are MDHEN and SYDVKM. CDR3 DNA sequence: TGTGCCAGCAGTCCAGGGGGCAGAGAGACCCAGTACTTC. This codes for CASSPGGRETQYF.

This rearrangement joins TRBV10-3 to TRBJ2-3; D is tentatively TRBD1 or TRBD2 (5 bases each). V lost 11 bases and J lost 2, with 11 bases in between. Germline values: CDR1 ENHRY, CDR2 SYGVKD. The CDR3 sequence is 12 residues long. CDR3 in DNA: TGTGCCGGGGGAGCCAACACAGATACGCAGTATTTT. Its protein product is CAGGANTDTQYF.

A note on this clonotype: The junction shows a germline mismatch at one end, possibly a read error. The rearrangement links TRBV4-2 to TRBJ2-7; 9 nucleotides match TRBD2. Germline CDR1 and CDR2: LGHNA and YNFKEQ. CDR3 size: 13 residues. CDR3 in DNA: TGTGCCAGGAGCCCCGGGACTAGCTGCGAGCAGTACTTC. Translation gives CARSPGTSCEQYF.

This clonotype was observed a handful of times. The chain couples TRBV20-1 to TRBJ2-5, with 12 bases fitting TRBD2. With 6 bases clipped from V and 5 bases from J, the junction kept 10 bases outside the gene matches. CDR3 length: 15 amino acids. CDR1 DFQATT and CDR2 SNEGSKA come from the germline V gene (reference sequence). The DNA for the CDR3 is TGCAGTGCCCCGGCTAGCGGGAGGGCCGGGGAGACCCAGTACTTC. Protein sequence: CSAPASGRAGETQYF.

The genes are TRBV5-1 and TRBJ2-7; D possibly uses TRBD1 or TRBD2 (5 bases each). The CDR3 consists of 15 residues. In germline, CDR1 is SGHRS, CDR2 YFSETQ. Trimming pared 4 bases from V and 6 bases from J, leaving 20 bases between. CDR3 DNA: TGCGCCAGCAGCCCCGTGAGGGGTTGGGTTAGCGAGCAGTACTTC. It yields the protein CASSPVRGWVSEQYF.

This clonotype was seen a handful of times. The chain recombines TRBV12-3 or TRBV12-4 with TRBJ2-7, with D possibly TRBD1 on 5 matching bases. The CDR3 length is 11 residues. The V end lost 3 bases, the J end lost 7 bases, and 7 bases lay between the germline ends. The CDR3 region has the DNA TGTGCCAGCAGTTTGGGGCAGGAGCAGTACTTC. Translated: CASSLGQEQYF.

This clonotype has a count of ten or more. The rearrangement uses TRBV10-3 and TRBJ2-3; D gene uncertain. The CDR3 length is 14 residues. The germline V and J ends were trimmed by 7 bases and 7 bases, with 18 bases remaining between them. Germline V gene lookup returns CDR1 ENHRY and CDR2 SYGVKD. The CDR3 DNA reads as TGTGCCATCAAGGGAAGTTCCCTGGAGAATACGCAGTATTTT. The encoded protein is CAIKGSSLENTQYF.

This clonotype was recorded a few times. This chain joins TRBV20-1 and TRBJ2-5, with 8 bases fitting TRBD2. The CDR3 loop spans 15 amino acids. J was trimmed by 1 base and V by 2 bases; bases with no gene match: 6. Germline CDR1 DFQATT, CDR2 SNEGSKA (reference sequence). This CDR3 reads CSARPPSGPQETQYF. The CDR3 DNA reads as TGCAGTGCTAGACCGCCTAGCGGGCCCCAAGAGACCCAGTACTTC.

This chain joins TRBV9 and TRBJ2-2, with D maybe TRBD2 (6 bases). This CDR3 spans 16 amino acids. Trimming cost V 6 bases and J 7 bases, with 22 bases left between them. Germline CDR1 reads SGDLS; CDR2 reads YYNGEE. CDR3 nucleotides: TGTGCCAGCACCAGAAGCGGGCCCCAGGGAGACGGGGAGCTGTTTTTT. Amino acid sequence: CASTRSGPQGDGELFF.

The V call is TRBV28, the J call TRBJ2-3; D unresolved. The CDR3 loop spans 11 amino acids. Germline CDR1 reads MDHEN; CDR2 reads SYDVKM. Between the trimmed V and J ends, which lost 7 bases and 8 bases, there was a span of 10 bases. CDR3 nucleotides: TGTGCCAGCACCGAATTGCGTACGCAGTATTTT. Translated: CASTELRTQYF.

This clonotype was seen more than once but under ten times. V usage is TRBV20-1 and J usage is TRBJ1-2; possible D gene TRBD1, 6 bases. CDR1 DFQATT and CDR2 SNEGSKA come from the germline V gene (reference sequence). The ends were cut back, 1 base at V and 2 bases at J, with 17 bases in the middle. The CDR3 sequence is 16 residues long. The CDR3 bases are TGCAGTGCTAGAGGTGCTGGACAGTCGACAAACTATGGCTACACCTTC. It translates to CSARGAGQSTNYGYTF.

This clonotype was found a few times. The chain uses TRBV6-1 and TRBJ2-7; 7 bases line up with TRBD2. Germline trimming cut 4 bases from V and 5 bases from J; bases unmatched to any gene: 5. There are 13 residues in the CDR3. The germline V gene encodes CDR1 MNHNS and CDR2 SASEGT. CDR3 sequence (DNA): TGTGCCAGCAGTGGGACTAGTATCGACGAGCAGTACTTC. Amino acid sequence: CASSGTSIDEQYF.

A few counts support this clonotype. The rearrangement links TRBV27 to TRBJ1-3; D is unclear. V lost 5 bases to trimming and J lost 0 bases, with 14 bases between them. This CDR3 is 16 amino acids long. CDR1 is MNHEY, CDR2 SMNVEV, per germline (reference sequence). The CDR3 loop is CASSPRTPYSGNTIYF. The DNA for the CDR3 is TGTGCCAGCAGTCCACGGACCCCCTACTCTGGAAACACCATATATTTT.

This clonotype was counted between two and nine times. The chain uses TRBV11-2 and TRBJ2-7, with D perhaps TRBD1 (6 bases). Germline-derived CDR1 and CDR2 are SGHAT and FQNNGV. The V gene lost 5 bases and the J gene lost 2 bases, with 13 bases spanning the gap. CDR3 size: 14 residues. This CDR3 reads CASSRQAGPYEQYF. In DNA form, the CDR3 reads TGTGCCAGCAGCCGACAGGCAGGGCCCTACGAGCAGTACTTC.

This clonotype was counted between two and nine times. In DNA form, the CDR3 reads TGTGCCAGCAGCCAAGATCTGGGGACAGGTGGCGCCATATATTTT. Amino acid sequence: CASSQDLGTGGAIYF. The chain recombines TRBV4-2 with TRBJ1-3, with 8 bases fitting TRBD1. The V segment lost 0 bases and the J segment 11 bases; nucleotides outside the gene matches: 9. The CDR3 covers 15 residues. The germline CDR1 and CDR2 sequences are LGHNA and YNFKEQ.

V gene TRBV29-1 combines with J gene TRBJ2-1; 7 nucleotides align to TRBD1. CDR1 and CDR2 (germline): SQVTM, ANQGSEA. The CDR3 is 14 residues long. V gave up 6 bases and J gave up 1 base; unmatched junction bases: 6. The CDR3 here is CSVKDRSSYNEQFF. Here the CDR3 DNA reads TGCAGCGTAAAGGACAGGTCTTCCTACAATGAGCAGTTCTTC.